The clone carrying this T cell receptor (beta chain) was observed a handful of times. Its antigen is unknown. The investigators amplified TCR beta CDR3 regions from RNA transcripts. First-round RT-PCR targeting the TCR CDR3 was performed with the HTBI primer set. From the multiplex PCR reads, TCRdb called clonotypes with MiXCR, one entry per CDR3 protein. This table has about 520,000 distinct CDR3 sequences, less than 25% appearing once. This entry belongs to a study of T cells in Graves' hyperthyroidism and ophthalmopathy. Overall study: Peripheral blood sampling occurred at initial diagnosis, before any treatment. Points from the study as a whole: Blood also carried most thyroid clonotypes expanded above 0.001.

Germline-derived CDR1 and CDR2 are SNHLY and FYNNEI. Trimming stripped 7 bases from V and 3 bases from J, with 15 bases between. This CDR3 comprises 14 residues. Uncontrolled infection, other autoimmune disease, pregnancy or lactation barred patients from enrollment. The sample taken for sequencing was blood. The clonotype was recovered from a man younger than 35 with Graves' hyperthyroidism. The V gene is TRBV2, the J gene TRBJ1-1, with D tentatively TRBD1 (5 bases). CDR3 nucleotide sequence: TGTGCCAGCATCCCCCGACAGCCGCACACTGAAGCTTTCTTT. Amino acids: CASIPRQPHTEAFF.